This passage covers 28 T cell receptor beta chains from one sample sequenced in a study of chemoradiotherapy in HPV16-positive cancers. Data came from immunoSEQ multiplex PCR; TCRdb stores just in-frame clones and leaves some out. This table has about 7,000 clones, nearly 80% appearing once. This sample was gathered from a patient who underwent chemoradiotherapy. These receptors came from a human donor with HPV-associated anogenital cancer.

V gene TRBV5-6 combines with J gene TRBJ2-7; TRBD1 matches at 9 bases. The germline gives CDR1 SGHDT, CDR2 YYEEEE. V gave up 1 base and J gave up 2 bases; unmatched junction bases: 4. This CDR3 has 15 amino acids. CDR3 residues: CASSLWDRATYEQYF. The CDR3 nucleotides are TGTGCCAGCAGCTTGTGGGACAGGGCAACCTACGAGCAGTACTTC.

The CDR3 loop reads CASSPGQGREETQYF. The CDR3 nucleotides read TGTGCCAGCAGCCCGGGACAGGGTCGGGAAGAGACCCAGTACTTC. The gene calls are TRBV7-3 and TRBJ2-5; 9 nucleotides match TRBD1. Looked up from germline, CDR1 is SGHTA and CDR2 is FQGTGA. The V and J ends lost 5 bases and 3 bases, in that order; junction bases with no gene match: 7. The CDR3 is 15 amino acids.

The chain carries TRBV18 and TRBJ1-1, with a weak D call TRBD1 (5 bases). The CDR3 extends over 13 amino acids. The V end lost 3 bases, the J end lost 4 bases, and 9 bases lay between the germline ends. Per germline, CDR1 KGHSH and CDR2 LQKENI. The CDR3 sequence is CASSPNGGTEAFF. In DNA form, the CDR3 reads TGTGCCAGCTCACCCAACGGGGGCACTGAAGCTTTCTTT.

The gene calls are TRBV7-3 and TRBJ2-1; 7 positions match TRBD1. J gave up 2 bases and V 5 bases, and 6 bases lay outside the gene matches. This CDR3 is built from 15 residues. The V gene's germline CDR1 is SGHTA and CDR2 FQGTGA. CDR3 amino acids: CASSRDRGAYNEQFF. CDR3 sequence (DNA): TGTGCCAGCAGCCGGGACAGAGGGGCCTACAATGAGCAGTTCTTC.

The chain combines TRBV11-3 with TRBJ2-5; the D gene is possibly TRBD1 (5 bases). This CDR3 is 13 amino acids long. Trimming stripped 2 bases from V and 2 bases from J, with 6 bases between. Germline V gene lookup returns CDR1 SGHNT and CDR2 YENEEA. The DNA for the CDR3 is TGTGCCAGCAGCTTACACAGGCAAGAGACCCAGTACTTC. This translates into CASSLHRQETQYF.

The gene calls are TRBV27 and TRBJ2-7; D not resolved. The CDR3 covers 14 residues. V gave up 2 bases and J gave up 3 bases, with 11 bases separating them. CDR1 is MNHEY and CDR2 is SMNVEV in the germline V gene (reference sequence). CDR3 sequence (DNA): TGTGCCAGCAGTTTAAAAGGGTGGGGCTACGAGCAGTACTTC. It codes for CASSLKGWGYEQYF.

The chain employs TRBV30 and TRBJ1-5; no definite D call. Looked up from germline, CDR1 is GTSNPN and CDR2 is SVGIG (reference sequence). The CDR3 runs to 13 residues. The V and J ends lost 5 bases and 5 bases respectively, with 13 bases between them. The CDR3, as DNA: TGTGCCTGGGCGCTAGGACTCGATCAGCCCCAGCATTTT. Amino acids: CAWALGLDQPQHF.

The genes are TRBV14 and TRBJ1-2, with unresolved D. Germline V gene sequence: CDR1 SGHDN, CDR2 FVKESK. The V end lost 1 base, the J end lost 9 bases, and 6 bases lay between the germline ends. This CDR3 region has 11 residues. The CDR3 DNA is TGTGCCAGCAGCCAAGTGGGGAGCTACACCTTC. Protein: CASSQVGSYTF.

In its sample, this clone was seen a few times. The CDR3 nucleotides are TGTGCCAGTAGTATGGGCAGCTTCTATGGCTACACCTTC. It encodes CASSMGSFYGYTF. The gene calls are TRBV19 and TRBJ1-2; D is unresolved. CDR3 length equals 13 residues. V lost 3 bases to trimming and J lost 4 bases, with 9 bases between them. Germline assignment: CDR1 LNHDA and CDR2 SQIVND (reference sequence). The whole variable domain, remainder taken from reference TRBV19 and TRBJ1-2, is DGGITQSPKYLFRKEGQNVTLSCEQNLNHDAMYWYRQDPGQGLRLIYYSQIVNDFQKGDIAEGYSVSREKKESFPLTVTSAQKNPTAFYLCASSMGSFYGYTFGSGTRLTVV.

V and J are TRBV10-3 and TRBJ2-3; D is possibly TRBD1 or TRBD2 (5 bases each). Germline values: CDR1 ENHRY, CDR2 SYGVKD. The CDR3 consists of 14 residues. The germline V and J ends were trimmed by 6 bases and 2 bases, with 12 bases remaining between them. CDR3 nucleotides: TGTGCCATCAGGAGGGGAGACCCCACAGATACGCAGTATTTT. Translating gives CAIRRGDPTDTQYF.

The rearrangement joins TRBV12-2 to TRBJ1-6. TRBV12-2 counts as a pseudogene. CDR3 length equals 14 residues. CDR3 residues: CASPNGGGQSPLHF. CDR3 DNA: TGTGCAAGTCCTAACGGGGGAGGGCAATCACCCCTCCACTTT.

In this sample, this clone turned up once. The chain links TRBV18 to TRBJ1-5; 7 nucleotides match TRBD1. Per the germline V gene, CDR1 is KGHSH and CDR2 is LQKENI. The CDR3 totals 18 residues. With V trimmed by 4 bases and J by 1 base, 13 bases remained unmatched. The CDR3 sequence is CASSLIVLDRVSNQPQHF. The CDR3 nucleotides read TGTGCCAGCTCACTTATAGTTCTCGACAGGGTCAGCAATCAGCCCCAGCATTTT.

The chain is built from TRBV29-1 and TRBJ2-7; TRBD1 might be the D (6 bases). The CDR3 length is 12 residues. Trimming removed 7 bases at V and 2 bases at J, with 12 bases between. In germline, CDR1 is SQVTM, CDR2 ANQGSEA. The CDR3 reads CSGRDKAYEQYF. The CDR3 DNA reads as TGCAGCGGCCGGGACAAAGCCTACGAGCAGTACTTC.

Only one count was recorded for this clone. The V call is TRBV7-2, the J call TRBJ2-1, with D unclear. The germline V gene has CDR1 SGHTA and CDR2 FQGNSA. This CDR3 has 18 amino acids. The V end was cut by 2 bases, the J end by 5 bases, with 22 bases between. The CDR3 reads CASSLYVRSAIRNNEQFF. The CDR3 bases are TGTGCCAGCAGCTTATACGTTCGGTCGGCGATCCGTAACAATGAGCAGTTCTTC.

The chain combines TRBV6-1 with TRBJ2-3; D possibly corresponds to TRBD1 (5 bases). The CDR3 is made up of 14 amino acids. V lost 5 bases to trimming and J lost 0 bases, with 9 bases between them. Germline loops: CDR1 MNHNS, CDR2 SASEGT. The CDR3 nucleotides are TGTGCCAGCAGTTGGCAGGGCAGCACAGATACGCAGTATTTT. The encoded protein is CASSWQGSTDTQYF.

This chain links TRBV28 with TRBJ2-7; D gene uncertain. The CDR3 extends over 15 amino acids. V dropped 1 base and J dropped 6 bases, with 16 bases sitting between them. CDR1 and CDR2 (germline): MDHEN, SYDVKM. Here the CDR3 DNA reads TGTGCCAGCAGTTTATCCGGGCCCTCTAACCCCGAGCAGTACTTC. Its translation: CASSLSGPSNPEQYF. Full variable domain (outside the CDR3, taken from reference TRBV28 and TRBJ2-7): DVKVTQSSRYLVKRTGEKVFLECVQDMDHENMFWYRQDPGLGLRLIYFSYDVKMKEKGDIPEGYSVSREKKERFSLILESASTNQTSMYLCASSLSGPSNPEQYFGPGTRLTVT.

V gene TRBV19 combines with J gene TRBJ2-2, with 9 bases lining up with TRBD2. The germline V gene encodes CDR1 LNHDA and CDR2 SQIVND (reference sequence). The CDR3 length is 17 residues. V was clipped by 7 bases and J by 3 bases; unmatched bases: 12. Written as DNA, the CDR3 is TGTGCCAGTACCATATTCCGAAGCGGGGGGTACACCGGGGAGCTGTTTTTT. This sequence encodes CASTIFRSGGYTGELFF.

This clone was detected only once. This chain joins TRBV7-2 and TRBJ2-6; 9 bases map to TRBD2. In germline, CDR1 is SGHTA, CDR2 FQGNSA. J gave up 0 bases and V 5 bases, and 5 bases lay outside the gene matches. CDR3 length equals 17 residues. CDR3 sequence reads: CASSKTSGSSGANVLTF. CDR3 sequence (DNA): TGTGCCAGCAGCAAGACTAGCGGCAGCTCTGGGGCCAACGTCCTGACTTTC.

The chain employs TRBV2 and TRBJ1-4, with D possibly matching TRBD1 (6 bases). The V gene lost 4 bases and the J gene lost 4 bases, with 13 bases spanning the gap. Germline CDR1 and CDR2: SNHLY and FYNNEI. The CDR3 has 15 residues. CDR3 residues: CASSGTGHRNEKLFF. The CDR3 DNA reads TGTGCCAGCAGTGGAACGGGACATCGTAATGAAAAACTGTTTTTT.

The genes are TRBV10-3 and TRBJ2-3, with TRBD1 identical over 11 bases. The CDR3 is 14 residues long. Germline V gene data show CDR1 as ENHRY and CDR2 as SYGVKD. V lost 10 bases and J lost 2; bases outside the gene matches: 5. CDR3 residues: CASRDRGNTDTQYF. CDR3 in DNA: TGTGCCAGCAGGGACAGGGGGAACACAGATACGCAGTATTTT.

This clone appeared once. V usage is TRBV27 and J usage is TRBJ2-2; D is unclear. The CDR3 covers 14 residues. Germline loops: CDR1 MNHEY, CDR2 SMNVEV (reference sequence). V lost 2 bases, J lost 1 base, and 5 bases lay in between. The CDR3 sequence is CASSLLVNTGELFF. The CDR3 DNA reads TGTGCCAGCAGTTTACTCGTGAACACCGGGGAGCTGTTTTTT.

The chain couples TRBV18 to TRBJ2-7; no definite D call. Germline CDR1 KGHSH, CDR2 LQKENI. V was shortened by 6 bases and J by 3 bases, with 9 bases between the two germline ends. The CDR3 runs to 12 residues. CDR3 DNA: TGTGCCAGCTCTCCAGCCAACTACGAGCAGTACTTC. Translated: CASSPANYEQYF.

V gene TRBV21-1 combines with J gene TRBJ1-3. TRBV21-1 is marked as a pseudogene. The CDR3 covers 13 residues. The CDR3, as DNA: TGTGCCAGCAGCAAAGTACGCGGAAACACCATATATTTT. This sequence encodes CASSKVRGNTIYF.

This chain uses TRBV19 with TRBJ2-7, with TRBD2 matching 10 bases. The ends lost 2 bases at V and 5 bases at J; junction bases unmatched: 12. Germline V gene sequence: CDR1 LNHDA, CDR2 SQIVND (reference sequence). The CDR3 spans 17 residues. The CDR3 sequence is CASSIMGSGGPLNEQYF. CDR3 DNA sequence: TGTGCCAGTAGTATAATGGGTAGCGGGGGGCCCCTGAACGAGCAGTACTTC.

The genes are TRBV7-2 and TRBJ1-1; D gene unclear. CDR1 and CDR2 (germline): SGHTA, FQGNSA. The CDR3 covers 14 residues. Trimming cost V 1 base and J 8 bases, with 14 bases left between them. In DNA form, the CDR3 reads TGTGCCAGCAGCTTAGTGTTAGGGCGGGCAGAAGCTTTCTTT. Translating it yields CASSLVLGRAEAFF.

The CDR3 sequence is CASSPTPNSYEQYF. In DNA form, the CDR3 reads TGTGCCAGCAGCCCGACGCCGAATAGCTACGAGCAGTACTTC. The chain combines TRBV11-3 with TRBJ2-7; no firm D call. The CDR3 is 14 amino acids. Germline V gives CDR1 SGHNT, CDR2 YENEEA. Trimming took off 5 bases at V and 3 bases at J, with 14 bases between the two ends. Complete variable domain (other parts from reference TRBV11-3 and TRBJ2-7): EAGVVQSPRYKIIEKKQPVAFWCNPISGHNTLYWYLQNLGQGPELLIRYENEEAVDDSQLPKDRFSAERLKGVDSTLKIQPAELGDSAVYLCASSPTPNSYEQYFGPGTRLTVT.

This rearrangement joins TRBV4-2 to TRBJ1-1; D possibly corresponds to TRBD1 (6 bases). V lost 3 bases and J lost 4, with 15 bases in between. Germline V gene lookup returns CDR1 LGHNA and CDR2 YNFKEQ. This CDR3 has 15 residues. The DNA for the CDR3 is TGTGCCAGCAGCCACGAACAGGGAGGTAGCACTGAAGCTTTCTTT. This codes for CASSHEQGGSTEAFF.

This clone showed up just a few times. The chain carries TRBV15 and TRBJ1-5; the D is unclear. Germline values: CDR1 LNHNV, CDR2 YYDKDF (reference sequence). This CDR3 contains 15 residues. V was cut by 0 bases and J by 2 bases, with 8 bases left in between. The CDR3 here is CATSRDKGGNQPQHF. The CDR3 nucleotides are TGTGCCACCAGCAGAGATAAGGGAGGCAATCAGCCCCAGCATTTT.